Listed below are T cell receptor beta chains from one sample, sequenced in a study of PD-L1 blockade in urothelial cancer. Method: immunoSEQ multiplex PCR; TCRdb's copy keeps in-frame clones and lacks some. The sample includes around 46,000 clones, approximately 82% of them seen just once. Here the sequenced sample was PBMCs, taken around atezolizumab (anti-PD-L1) treatment. The receptors shown here come from a man aged 55 to 69 with urothelial cancer. CDR3s include the opening cysteine and the closing phenylalanine or tryptophan. D genes are given only for firm matches. Clone size appears in some rows only: once, few, many, or a class for an expanded clone.

d_call | j_call | v_call | clone_size | cdr3_nt | cdr3_aa
TRBD1 | TRBJ2-7 | TRBV6-5 | NA | TGTGCCAGCAGTTACCGTGGACAGGGGACCTACGAGCAGTACTTC | CASSYRGQGTYEQYF
TRBD1 | TRBJ1-3 | TRBV5-6 | NA | TGTGCCAGCAGCCGACGCCGGGACAGGGCAGACACCATATATTTT | CASSRRRDRADTIYF
TRBD2 | TRBJ2-7 | TRBV19 | NA | TGTGCCAGTAGTATCGCTAGCGGCATCTACGAGCAGTACTTC | CASSIASGIYEQYF
NA | TRBJ2-7 | TRBV13 | NA | TGTGCCAGCAGCCTTCTGGGAGTGCCTGGTCTGCAGTACTTC | CASSLLGVPGLQYF
TRBD2 | TRBJ2-3 | TRBV28 | NA | TGTGCCAGCACCGGGACTAGCGCCAGCACAGATACGCAGTATTTT | CASTGTSASTDTQYF
TRBD1 | TRBJ1-1 | TRBV29-1 | NA | TGCAGCGGGCTCCGGGACAGGGGCATGAACACTGAAGCTTTCTTT | CSGLRDRGMNTEAFF
NA | TRBJ1-1 | TRBV7-8 | NA | TGTGCCAGCAGAGGGGCCGGGACATCGAACACTGAAGCTTTCTTT | CASRGAGTSNTEAFF
NA | TRBJ1-4 | TRBV5-6 | few | TGTGCCAGCAGCCGCGGGAATGAAAAACTGTTTTTT | CASSRGNEKLFF
NA | TRBJ2-3 | TRBV21-1 | NA | TGTGCCAGCCCGACAGGGGATGCAGATACGCAGTATTTT | CASPTGDADTQYF
TRBD1 | TRBJ1-2 | TRBV6-1 | NA | TGTGCCAGCAGTGAAAGCCCAGGACAGGGAGGAAACGGCTACACCTTC | CASSESPGQGGNGYTF
NA | TRBJ1-3 | TRBV29-1 | once | TGCAGCGTTAGCCAGGCCTCTGGAAACACCATATATTTT | CSVSQASGNTIYF
TRBD1 | TRBJ2-3 | TRBV7-2 | NA | TGTGCCAGCAGCCTACAGGGGGCGCTCGGCACAGATACGCAGTATTTT | CASSLQGALGTDTQYF
TRBD2 | TRBJ2-5 | TRBV7-2 | NA | TGTGCCAGCAGCTTGCGGACTAGCGGGGGGACCCAGTACTTC | CASSLRTSGGTQYF
TRBD1 | TRBJ2-6 | TRBV5-1 | NA | TGCGCCAGCAGCTTGTGGCAGGGGGCGGATGGGGCCAACGTCCTGACTTTC | CASSLWQGADGANVLTF
NA | TRBJ1-4 | TRBV28 | NA | TGTGCCAGCACAGCCGCGGGGAGTGAAAAACTGTTTTTT | CASTAAGSEKLFF
NA | TRBJ2-3 | TRBV6-6 | NA | TGTGCCAGCAGTTCCAGGGTCAATACGCAGTATTTT | CASSSRVNTQYF
TRBD1 | TRBJ1-1 | TRBV5-1 | NA | TGCGCCAGCAGCTTCCCAGGGGGCGGATTGAACACTGAAGCTTTCTTT | CASSFPGGGLNTEAFF
NA | TRBJ2-2 | TRBV10-2 | NA | TGCGCCAGCAGCCTCCGGGGTGACGAGCTGTTTTTT | CASSLRGDELFF
NA | TRBJ1-1 | TRBV25-1 | NA | TGTGCCAGCAGTGAATACTTAGGGGGGGGCACTGAAGCTTTCTTT | CASSEYLGGGTEAFF
NA | TRBJ2-1 | TRBV28 | NA | TGTGCCAGCAGTCCGCGGACAGCCAATGAGCAGTTCTTC | CASSPRTANEQFF
TRBD2 | TRBJ2-3 | TRBV9 | NA | TGTGCCAGCAGCTCCTTAGCGGGGGGGCAGGCAGATACGCAGTATTTT | CASSSLAGGQADTQYF
TRBD1 | TRBJ2-2 | TRBV11-2 | NA | TGTGCCAGCAACGACAGGGGGGAGGGCACCGGGGAGCTGTTTTTT | CASNDRGEGTGELFF
NA | TRBJ2-7 | TRBV6-5 | few | TGTGCCAGCAGTCCAGACCTCAGGGGTAGGGAGCAGTACTTC | CASSPDLRGREQYF
NA | TRBJ2-7 | TRBV6-1 | NA | TGTGCCAGCGGAGGACAGTCCTCCTACGAGCAGTACTTC | CASGGQSSYEQYF
TRBD2 | TRBJ2-3 | TRBV10-2 | once | TGCGCCACCAGACCCGGGACTAGAGTAGATACGCAGTATTTT | CATRPGTRVDTQYF
TRBD2 | TRBJ2-7 | TRBV5-1 | once | TGCGCCAGCAGCCCCCGGACTAGCAGCCTGTACGAGCAGTACTTC | CASSPRTSSLYEQYF
NA | TRBJ2-3 | TRBV13 | NA | TGTGCCAGCAGCTTAAAAACCTCCAGGGTATACACGCAGTATTTT | CASSLKTSRVYTQYF
NA | TRBJ2-7 | TRBV28 | NA | TGTGCCAGCAGTTTATCCAAGGCCCAGGGGCCCTACGAGCAGTACTTC | CASSLSKAQGPYEQYF
TRBD2 | TRBJ2-7 | TRBV18 | NA | TGTGCCAGCTCACCGAGCGGGGGTCTCTACGAGCAGTACTTC | CASSPSGGLYEQYF
NA | TRBJ1-5 | TRBV25-1 | NA | TGTGCCAGCAGTGACCGAGGGAATCAGCCCCAGCATTTT | CASSDRGNQPQHF
TRBD1 | TRBJ2-5 | TRBV11-3 | NA | TGTGCCAGCAGCCCAAGGACAGGGATAGAGACCCAGTACTTC | CASSPRTGIETQYF
NA | TRBJ1-3 | TRBV6-5 | NA | TGTGCCAGCAGTTACCAGGGTGGAAACACCATATATTTT | CASSYQGGNTIYF
TRBD1 | TRBJ2-7 | TRBV28 | once | TGTGCCAGCAGCTCCTCCGGGACAGGGTCCTACGAGCAGTACTTC | CASSSSGTGSYEQYF
NA | TRBJ2-2 | TRBV18 | medium-sized | TGTGCCAGCTCGCCTGGACTTAGTGCGAACACCGGGGAGCTGTTTTTT | CASSPGLSANTGELFF
TRBD2 | TRBJ2-5 | TRBV5-1 | NA | TGCGCCAGCAGCTTGGGGGCCCTAGCGGGGGACTTCCAAGAGACCCAGTACTTC | CASSLGALAGDFQETQYF
TRBD1 | TRBJ1-6 | TRBV4-2 | NA | TGTGCCAGCAGCCTCGGGACAGAGAGCTCCTATAATTCACCCCTCCACTTT | CASSLGTESSYNSPLHF
TRBD2 | TRBJ2-3 | TRBV5-6 | NA | TGTGCCAGCAGCTTGACTAGCGGTTCCACAGATACGCAGTATTTT | CASSLTSGSTDTQYF
NA | TRBJ2-1 | TRBV7-9 | NA | TGTGCCAGCAGCTTACAAGCGGGCAACTCCTACAATGAGCAGTTCTTC | CASSLQAGNSYNEQFF
NA | TRBJ2-2 | TRBV7-2 | NA | TGTGCCAGCAGTCGCACAGCGAACACCGGGGAGCTGTTTTTT | CASSRTANTGELFF
TRBD1 | TRBJ2-4 | TRBV19 | few | TGTGCCAGTAGTGACAGGGTCCAAAACATTCAGTACTTC | CASSDRVQNIQYF
NA | TRBJ1-1 | TRBV7-9 | NA | TGTGCCAGCAGCGCATCTGGTAGAGACACTGAAGCTTTCTTT | CASSASGRDTEAFF
TRBD1 | TRBJ2-1 | TRBV7-8 | NA | TGTGCCAGCAGCTTAGGGGACAGGGCTAATGAGCAGTTCTTC | CASSLGDRANEQFF
TRBD1 | TRBJ1-4 | TRBV29-1 | once | TGCAGCGTGGGGGGACAGGGGAATGAAAAACTGTTTTTT | CSVGGQGNEKLFF
NA | TRBJ1-4 | TRBV5-1 | few | TGCGCCAGCAGCTTGACCCGGGAGAATGAAAAACTGTTTTTT | CASSLTRENEKLFF
NA | TRBJ1-6 | TRBV5-4 | NA | TGTGCCAGCAGTTTGACTGATTCACCCCTCCACTTT | CASSLTDSPLHF
NA | TRBJ2-1 | TRBV28 | NA | TGTGCCAGCAGTTTCGTTTTCTACAATGAGCAGTTCTTC | CASSFVFYNEQFF
NA | TRBJ1-1 | TRBV19 | NA | TGTGCCAGTACTCCCCCAACGGGGAATCAGAAAGCTTTCTTT | CASTPPTGNQKAFF
TRBD1 | TRBJ2-1 | TRBV4-1 | NA | TGCGCCAGCAGCCACGGAGAACAGGGGTATGAGCAGTTCTTC | CASSHGEQGYEQFF
TRBD1 | TRBJ2-5 | TRBV4-1 | NA | TGCGCCAGCAGCCAAGATGGGACAGCCGAAGAGACCCAGTACTTC | CASSQDGTAEETQYF
TRBD1 | TRBJ2-7 | TRBV7-8 | NA | TGTGCCAGCAGCTTAGTTAGGACAGGCTTTTACGAGCAGTACTTC | CASSLVRTGFYEQYF
NA | TRBJ1-2 | TRBV19 | once | TGTGCCAGTAGGATGACGCAGGATTATGGCTACACCTTC | CASRMTQDYGYTF
TRBD1 | TRBJ2-2 | TRBV28 | NA | TGTGCCAGCGGGGGACAGGGGAACACCGGGGAGCTGTTTTTT | CASGGQGNTGELFF